The 9 T cell receptor beta chains below were found in one sample sequenced in a study of blood T cell repertoires in COVID-19. Libraries were prepared by immunoSEQ multiplex PCR; TCRdb keeps only in-frame clonotypes and omits some of them. This table holds around 21,000 clones, 84% found once. Sequenced input: peripheral blood. These receptors were taken from a man in his forties or fifties with acute or convalescent COVID-19.

This clone has just one count. J is TRBJ2-1 and V is TRBV4-1; no clear D. The ends were cut back, 0 bases at V and 4 bases at J, with 7 bases in the middle. The CDR3 consists of 14 residues. CDR1 and CDR2 (germline): MGHRA, YSYEKL. The CDR3 DNA reads as TGCGCCAGCAGCCAAGATATGGCTTACAATGAGCAGTTCTTC. Its protein product is CASSQDMAYNEQFF.

The chain recombines TRBV7-6 with TRBJ2-7; D might be TRBD1 (6 bases). CDR1 is SGHVS, CDR2 FNYEAQ, per germline. V dropped 6 bases and J dropped 2 bases, with 14 bases sitting between them. The CDR3 has 14 amino acids. Here the CDR3 reads CASSSGTFTYEQYF. Here the CDR3 DNA reads TGTGCCAGCAGTTCCGGGACATTTACCTACGAGCAGTACTTC.

This chain links TRBV3-1 (or the pseudogene TRBV3-2) with TRBJ1-5; no clear D. The V gene lost 4 bases and the J gene lost 2 bases, with 6 bases spanning the gap. Germline lookup yields CDR1 LGHDT and CDR2 YNNKEL (reference sequence). This CDR3 region has 13 residues. This chain's CDR3 is CASSPPGNQPQHF. CDR3 nucleotide sequence: TGTGCCAGCAGCCCCCCGGGCAATCAGCCCCAGCATTTT.

Notes on this clone: The same CDR3 can be traced to other DNA sequences in this sample. This rearrangement joins TRBV18 to TRBJ2-1; 9 bases match TRBD1. The CDR3 covers 15 residues. Germline-derived CDR1 and CDR2 are KGHSH and LQKENI. Trimming at V came to 3 bases and at J to 5 bases, leaving 5 bases not matched to a gene. CDR3 sequence (DNA): TGTGCCAGCTCACCGGAACAGGGGGCGGACAATGAGCAGTTCTTC. This sequence encodes CASSPEQGADNEQFF.

The gene calls are TRBV5-1 and TRBJ2-7; no clear D gene. The CDR3 totals 13 residues. The ends were cut back, 5 bases at V and 4 bases at J, with 13 bases in the middle. Germline assignment: CDR1 SGHRS and CDR2 YFSETQ. CDR3 sequence reads: CASSFFPTYEQYF. The CDR3 DNA is TGCGCCAGCAGTTTTTTCCCCACTTACGAGCAGTACTTC. The full variable domain, rest sourced from reference TRBV5-1 and TRBJ2-7, is KAGVTQTPRYLIKTRGQQVTLSCSPISGHRSVSWYQQTPGQGLQFLFEYFSETQRNKGNFPGRFSGRQFSNSRSEMNVSTLELGDSALYLCASSFFPTYEQYFGPGTRLTVT.

The rearrangement joins TRBV19 to TRBJ2-3, with TRBD2 identical over 7 bases. From germline, CDR1 is LNHDA and CDR2 SQIVND (reference sequence). The V segment lost 4 bases and the J segment 6 bases; nucleotides outside the gene matches: 10. CDR3 length: 15 residues. This CDR3 reads CASSTPRSGVDTQYF. The CDR3 DNA follows: TGTGCCAGTAGTACCCCCCGGAGCGGGGTTGATACGCAGTATTTT.

The V gene is TRBV29-1, the J gene TRBJ1-5, with 7 bases lining up with TRBD1. The length of the CDR3 is 14 residues. The V and J ends lost 6 bases and 5 bases, in that order; junction bases with no gene match: 10. In germline, CDR1 is SQVTM, CDR2 ANQGSEA. The CDR3 bases are TGCAGCGTCCTTTTAACAGGGGACTATCAGCCCCAGCATTTT. Its protein product is CSVLLTGDYQPQHF.

Comments on this clone: One junction end does not reproduce the germline sequence, and a read error may be involved. Additional DNA sequences in this sample encode the identical CDR3. The chain couples TRBV29-1 to TRBJ1-4; TRBD1 matches at 12 bases. The CDR3 contains 14 residues. CDR1 SQVTM and CDR2 ANQGSEA come from the germline V gene. The CDR3 DNA reads as TGTAGCGTCCCGGGACAGGGGGCAAATGAAAAACTGTTTTTT. As protein: CSVPGQGANEKLFF.

The chain couples TRBV5-8 to TRBJ1-2, with 8 bases matching TRBD1. Looked up from germline, CDR1 is SGHTS and CDR2 is YDEGEE. This CDR3 contains 16 residues. The ends lost 1 base at V and 8 bases at J; junction bases unmatched: 13. The CDR3 sequence: CASSLRTGLAYVGYTF. The CDR3 DNA reads as TGTGCCAGCAGCTTGAGGACAGGGCTCGCCTATGTGGGCTACACCTTC. The full variable domain, completed using reference TRBV5-8 and TRBJ1-2, is EAGVTQSPTHLIKTRGQQATLRCSPISGHTSVYWYQQALGLGLQFLLWYDEGEERNRGNFPPRFSGRQFPNYSSELNVNALELEDSALYLCASSLRTGLAYVGYTFGSGTRLTVV.